This T cell receptor (beta chain) was recorded in a study of cytomegalovirus exposure and HLA in healthy donors. Study findings and constraints: A prior analysis recorded that most TCR beta V segments were productive about 87% or about 30% of the time. Per a later analysis, HLA-associated TCR beta chains showed more clonal expansion than other, equally common TCR beta chains. The majority of CMV-associated TCR beta chains were reported as apparently HLA-restricted in a later analysis. Association of 15,000 to 20,000 TCR beta sequences with HLA alleles was found at 0.05 false discovery rate in a later analysis.

60 Vbeta and 13 Jbeta primers were used in PCR. Repertoires were generated with immunoSEQ multiplex PCR, while TCRdb's copy carries only in-frame clones and drops some. In the table there are around 130,000 clones, around 80% of which are singletons. This clone occurred a few times. What it binds is not known. This specimen includes other DNA sequences encoding the same CDR3. CDR1 and CDR2 (germline): MDHEN, SYDVKM. The length of the CDR3 is 14 residues. The V and J ends lost 2 bases and 5 bases, in that order; junction bases with no gene match: 3. The sequence came from a woman between 45 and 65 years old in good health and CMV-seronegative. The specimen was PBMCs. This rearrangement joins TRBV28 to TRBJ2-5, with 9 bases fitting TRBD2. Written as DNA, the CDR3 is TGTGCCAGCAGTTTAGCGGGAGGGAGGGAGACCCAGTACTTC. Translated, it gives CASSLAGGRETQYF.